Listed below are T cell receptor beta chains from one sample, sequenced in a study of OX40 agonist ivuxolimab in advanced cancers. Only in-frame clones appear in the TCRdb table, and some are missing; sequencing was by immunoSEQ multiplex PCR. The sample has fewer than 50,000 clones; around 92% are singletons. The material was CD4+ or CD8+ T cells sorted from blood, obtained in a trial of the OX40 agonist ivuxolimab. These receptors came from an adult with an advanced solid tumor such as melanoma, head and neck, liver or kidney cancer. Both conserved end residues are trimmed from each CDR3.

V gene	J gene	CDR3 protein
TRBV9	TRBJ1-3	ASGTGTGISGNTIY
TRBV9	TRBJ2-1	ASSGHRDRGRYEQF
TRBV27	TRBJ2-3	ASSHSTDTQY
TRBV6-1	TRBJ2-1	ASSEKASQGNEQF
TRBV27	TRBJ2-2	ASSSSPDRVGELF
TRBV7-9	TRBJ2-7	ASSLTFGTASYEQY
TRBV6-6	TRBJ2-1	ASTPTPGDEQF
TRBV4-1	TRBJ1-1	ASSQDWKGEAF
TRBV7-9	TRBJ2-1	ASSLVRSYDEQF
TRBV4-3	TRBJ2-7	ASSQDPQGQVSYEQY
TRBV7-8	TRBJ1-1	ASSLAGVDTEAF
TRBV28	TRBJ2-7	ASSPGQGPYEQY
TRBV30	TRBJ2-3	AWWDLGTDTQY
TRBV30	TRBJ2-5	AWGMEGDQY
TRBV5-4	TRBJ2-1	ASSPGLEGTF
TRBV27	TRBJ2-2	ASSSLTGQNTGELF
TRBV9	TRBJ2-3	ASTQMGLAGVTDTQY
TRBV27	TRBJ2-1	ASSLGPEFEQF
TRBV19	TRBJ1-1	ASRGTGGFFEAF
TRBV10-3	TRBJ1-5	AISESGEQPQH
TRBV5-1	TRBJ2-7	ASSGRDRGYEQY
TRBV5-6	TRBJ2-5	ASLEREGLETQY
TRBV6-5	TRBJ1-5	ASSTMSAPNQPQH
TRBV28	TRBJ2-3	ASSPPHGSGTGRIDTQY
TRBV28	TRBJ2-6	ASTVGASSSGANVLT
TRBV2	TRBJ2-5	ASSADLQKY
TRBV11-3	TRBJ2-7	ASSLGTGGTYEQY
TRBV2	TRBJ2-7	ASRVSSGSSYEQY
TRBV13	TRBJ2-1	ASSLRTSGLTLYNEQF
TRBV10-3	TRBJ2-3	AISEVVALDTQY
TRBV5-4	TRBJ2-2	ASSPTPPGTGELF
TRBV5-4	TRBJ2-1	ASSLRLAGLWAEQF
TRBV7-8	TRBJ1-1	ASSLGFTEAF
TRBV29-1	TRBJ2-1	SVAWGGPYNEQF
TRBV9	TRBJ2-3	ASSVAQTGLAADDTQY
TRBV7-9	TRBJ2-7	ASTLPGGASGSYEQY
TRBV27	TRBJ2-3	ASSFWEGGIDTQY
TRBV4-1	-	ASSQDLAASYEQY
TRBV25-1	TRBJ2-7	ASSDSLTYEQY
TRBV27	TRBJ1-5	ASSRLPSQPQH
TRBV7-2	TRBJ2-7	ASSLVLRGQGGEQY
TRBV20-1	TRBJ2-5	SASSSGTQY
TRBV10-1	TRBJ2-1	ASSNSPGVLYNEQF
TRBV28	TRBJ2-3	ASSLQGPRGTDTQY
TRBV28	TRBJ2-4	ASSKYGLAGEGGRENIQY
TRBV15	TRBJ2-1	ATSREGTGGSDEQF
TRBV19	TRBJ2-1	ASSIMVLAPDNEQF
TRBV4-1	TRBJ2-3	ASSQRTDSTDTQY
TRBV28	TRBJ2-7	ASSLTVDRSYEQY
TRBV18	TRBJ2-2	ASSPIAGGDAGELF
TRBV11-1	TRBJ2-6	ASSLERAGTNVLT